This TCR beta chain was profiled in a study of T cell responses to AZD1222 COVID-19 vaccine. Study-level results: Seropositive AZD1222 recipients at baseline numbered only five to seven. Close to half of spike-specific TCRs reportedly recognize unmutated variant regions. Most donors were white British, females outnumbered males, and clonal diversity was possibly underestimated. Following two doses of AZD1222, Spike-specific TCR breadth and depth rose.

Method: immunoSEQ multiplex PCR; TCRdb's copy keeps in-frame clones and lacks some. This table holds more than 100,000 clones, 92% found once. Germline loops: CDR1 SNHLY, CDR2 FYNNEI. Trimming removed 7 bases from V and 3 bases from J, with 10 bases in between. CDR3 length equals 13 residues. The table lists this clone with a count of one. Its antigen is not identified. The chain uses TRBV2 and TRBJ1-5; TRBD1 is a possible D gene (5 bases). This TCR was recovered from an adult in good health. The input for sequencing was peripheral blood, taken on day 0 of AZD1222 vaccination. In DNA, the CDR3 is TGTGCCAGCAACAGGTTACCCAATCAGCCCCAGCATTTT. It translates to CASNRLPNQPQHF.